The 19 T cell receptor beta chains below were found in one sample sequenced in a study of blood T cell repertoires in COVID-19. Some clones are missing from TCRdb's copy, which holds only in-frame ones; the method was immunoSEQ multiplex PCR. Seen here are 330,000 or so clones, more than 70% observed once, and the top ten hold 1%. The sequencing sample was made of PBMCs or T cells enriched from blood (not recorded which). These receptors originate from a woman in her 30s who had been exposed to COVID-19.

The DNA of the CDR3 is TGTGCCAGCAGCACAATCCTGACAAGGGGGATCTACGAGCAGTACTTC. This gives the protein CASSTILTRGIYEQYF. V usage is TRBV14 and J usage is TRBJ2-7; weak D call: TRBD1 (6 bases). Germline values: CDR1 SGHDN, CDR2 FVKESK. Trimming removed 5 bases at V and 3 bases at J, with 20 bases between. CDR3 length equals 16 residues.

The genes are TRBV19 and TRBJ1-3; no clear D. The V end lost 5 bases, the J end lost 0 bases, and 11 bases lay between the germline ends. CDR3 length: 15 amino acids. CDR1 and CDR2 from the germline V gene are LNHDA and SQIVND (reference sequence). CDR3 bases: TGTGCCAGTAGTCGGCAGGAAAGCTCTGGAAACACCATATATTTT. Its translation is CASSRQESSGNTIYF.

The genes are TRBV6-5 and TRBJ2-7, with D possibly being TRBD1 (7 bases). This CDR3 has 15 amino acids. Trimming took 4 bases from V and 0 from J, leaving 13 bases between them. Looked up from germline, CDR1 is MNHEY and CDR2 is SVGAGI. This CDR3 is CASSLTGTLSYEQYF. The CDR3 coding sequence is TGTGCCAGCAGTTTGACAGGGACTCTCTCCTACGAGCAGTACTTC.

There are a few counts of this clone. The identical CDR3 is also encoded by other nucleotide sequences in the sample. This sequence joins TRBV18 and TRBJ1-2; possible D gene TRBD1, 5 bases. Germline assignment: CDR1 KGHSH and CDR2 LQKENI. The V gene lost 3 bases and the J gene lost 4 bases, with 6 bases spanning the gap. This CDR3 comprises 12 residues. The CDR3, as DNA: TGTGCCAGCTCACCCGACAGCTATGGCTACACCTTC. This gives the protein CASSPDSYGYTF.

The V gene is TRBV7-9, the J gene TRBJ1-6, with no clear D. CDR3 length: 13 amino acids. Germline V gene data show CDR1 as SEHNR and CDR2 as FQNEAQ (reference sequence). Trimming pared 1 base from V and 7 bases from J, leaving 5 bases between. The CDR3 loop is CASSLEANSPLHF. CDR3 coding DNA: TGTGCCAGCAGCTTAGAAGCAAATTCACCCCTCCACTTT. Combining the CDR3 with reference TRBV7-9 and TRBJ1-6 gives the whole variable domain DTGVSQNPRHKITKRGQNVTFRCDPISEHNRLYWYRQTLGQGPEFLTYFQNEAQLEKSRLLSDRFSAERPKGSFSTLEIQRTEQGDSAMYLCASSLEANSPLHFGNGTRLTVT.

This chain links TRBV19 with TRBJ2-4, with TRBD1 matching 10 bases. The CDR3 consists of 16 residues. The germline CDR1 and CDR2 sequences are LNHDA and SQIVND (reference sequence). V trimming: 6 bases; J trimming: 0 bases; junction bases outside the gene matches: 5. CDR3 residues: CASRPGQGLAKNIQYF. CDR3 bases: TGTGCCAGTAGGCCGGGACAGGGGCTAGCCAAAAACATTCAGTACTTC.

J is TRBJ1-5 and V is TRBV7-9; tentatively, D is TRBD1 (5 bases). The CDR3 has 14 residues. V lost 1 base and J 4 bases, leaving 8 bases between the germline ends. Germline CDR1 and CDR2: SEHNR and FQNEAQ (reference sequence). The CDR3 DNA follows: TGTGCCAGCAGCTTAGGACAGTTTAATCAGCCCCAGCATTTT. This codes for CASSLGQFNQPQHF.

CDR3 DNA sequence: TGTGCCAGCAGCTTAGGGTCGGGGACAGTCAATCAGCCCCAGCATTTT. Translating gives CASSLGSGTVNQPQHF. This rearrangement joins TRBV7-6 to TRBJ1-5; 7 bases fit TRBD1. With V trimmed by 1 base and J by 3 bases, 6 bases remained unmatched. The CDR3 has 16 residues. CDR1 SGHVS and CDR2 FNYEAQ come from the germline V gene.

This clone showed up just once. The V call is TRBV5-1, the J call TRBJ1-2, with 8 bases fitting TRBD1. V trimming: 4 bases; J trimming: 4 bases; junction bases outside the gene matches: 6. The V gene's germline CDR1 is SGHRS and CDR2 YFSETQ. The CDR3 spans 14 residues. The CDR3 nucleotides are TGCGCCAGCAGCGTGGGACAGGCCTTCTATGGCTACACCTTC. This sequence encodes CASSVGQAFYGYTF.

In this sample, this clone turned up a few times. V gene TRBV6-5 combines with J gene TRBJ1-5, with 8 bases that match TRBD1. The germline V gene has CDR1 MNHEY and CDR2 SVGAGI. This CDR3 is 15 amino acids long. J lost 6 bases, V lost 6 bases, and 10 bases had no gene match. This CDR3 is CASSSTTGAIQPQHF. CDR3 coding DNA: TGTGCCAGCAGCTCCACGACAGGGGCGATTCAGCCCCAGCATTTT.

This clone was seen a handful of times. This rearrangement joins TRBV19 to TRBJ1-4; no firm D call. Germline-derived CDR1 and CDR2 are LNHDA and SQIVND (reference sequence). With 7 bases removed from V and 0 bases from J, the gap between germline ends came to 18 bases. This CDR3 has 17 amino acids. The CDR3 bases are TGTGCCAGTAATCCGGGAATGGTACGGGCAACTAATGAAAAACTGTTTTTT. Translating it yields CASNPGMVRATNEKLFF.

CDR3 in DNA: TGTGCCAGCAGCGGCGAGAAGCAGTTCTTC. This gives the protein CASSGEKQFF. V is TRBV9 and J is TRBJ2-1; D is unclear. Germline assignment: CDR1 SGDLS and CDR2 YYNGEE. V was pared by 3 bases and J by 11 bases, with 6 bases between. This CDR3 is built from 10 residues.

The chain employs TRBV14 and TRBJ1-1; 8 bases line up with TRBD1. Germline trimming cut 1 base from V and 9 bases from J; bases unmatched to any gene: 10. CDR1 and CDR2 from the germline V gene are SGHDN and FVKESK. This CDR3 region has 15 residues. The CDR3 region is CASSQGMTGDAKAFF. The CDR3 DNA follows: TGTGCCAGCAGCCAAGGGATGACAGGGGACGCCAAAGCTTTCTTT.

This rearrangement joins TRBV21-1 to TRBJ1-2; TRBD1 reflects the table's D call only, with no check against the DNA. TRBV21-1 is a pseudogene locus. This CDR3 has 14 amino acids. The CDR3 DNA is TGTGCCAGCAGCCCAGGGGGCTTCGACAGGGACTACACCTTC. The encoded protein is CASSPGGFDRDYTF.

The J gene is TRBJ2-7, the V gene TRBV16; a possible D gene is TRBD1 (5 bases). In germline, CDR1 is KGHSY, CDR2 FQNENV. The CDR3 is 14 residues long. Trimming took off 0 bases at V and 4 bases at J, with 10 bases between the two ends. The CDR3 sequence: CASSQSGRVYEQYF. For the CDR3, the DNA is TGTGCCAGCAGCCAATCGGGCAGGGTATACGAGCAGTACTTC.

This clone appeared a single time. J is TRBJ1-3 and V is TRBV6-5; D not resolved. The CDR3 has 14 amino acids. Germline CDR1 reads MNHEY; CDR2 reads SVGAGI. V was trimmed by 6 bases and J by 4 bases, leaving 13 bases between them. CDR3: CASRGSGFGNTIYF. The CDR3 coding sequence is TGTGCCAGCAGGGGCTCGGGGTTCGGAAACACCATATATTTT.

The chain has TRBV28 and TRBJ1-6; the D is unclear. Deletions cut 2 bases from V and 7 bases from J, with 18 bases between. The germline V gene encodes CDR1 MDHEN and CDR2 SYDVKM. CDR3 length: 17 amino acids. The CDR3 protein is CASSLGAIGGRNSPLHF. In DNA form, the CDR3 reads TGTGCCAGCAGTTTAGGCGCGATCGGCGGCCGGAATTCACCCCTCCACTTT.

V is TRBV6-5 and J is TRBJ1-5; TRBD1 agrees at 7 bases. This CDR3 region has 14 residues. The V gene's germline CDR1 is MNHEY and CDR2 SVGAGI. The V and J ends lost 5 bases and 7 bases, in that order; junction bases with no gene match: 8. CDR3 coding DNA: TGTGCCAGCAGTATTGAGGGGGCTGAGCAGCCCCAGCATTTT. As protein: CASSIEGAEQPQHF.

The CDR3 DNA sequence: TGCAGCGTTGAAATTCCGGCTAGCGGGAGGGTCTACGAGCAGTACTTC. Amino acids: CSVEIPASGRVYEQYF. The chain links TRBV29-1 to TRBJ2-7; TRBD2 aligns across 12 bases. Germline CDR1 SQVTM, CDR2 ANQGSEA. The CDR3 extends over 16 amino acids. Trimming took 2 bases from V and 3 from J; bases not matched to a gene: 8.